The 7 T cell receptor beta chains given below trace back to one sample, sequenced in a study of T cells of healthy individuals. TCRdb re-called the 5' RACE reads through MiXCR, storing one row per CDR3 protein. The table records around 63,000 distinct CDR3 sequences, around 16% of them present only once. The receptors here all came from a human donor in good health.

This clonotype has only a few counts. The chain uses TRBV6-2 or TRBV6-3 and TRBJ2-1, with 12 bases identical to TRBD2. CDR3 length: 14 amino acids. CDR1 and CDR2 (germline): MNHEY, SVGEGT. The V segment lost 4 bases and the J segment 9 bases; nucleotides outside the gene matches: 4. This CDR3 reads CASSWTSGKGEQFF. DNA for the CDR3: TGTGCCAGCAGTTGGACTAGCGGGAAAGGTGAGCAGTTCTTC.

This clonotype came up a few times. The chain employs TRBV4-3 and TRBJ2-3, with TRBD1 identical over 7 bases. Germline V gene lookup returns CDR1 LGHNA and CDR2 YSLEER. The CDR3 has 14 residues. V lost 9 bases, J lost 4 bases, and 10 bases stayed unmatched. DNA for the CDR3: TGCGCCAGGATACTTAGGCAGGGGGCAGATACGCAGTATTTT. Amino acids: CARILRQGADTQYF.

This clonotype was counted between two and nine times. The chain recombines TRBV25-1 with TRBJ2-7; D unclear. This CDR3 is 15 amino acids long. The V gene's germline CDR1 is MGHDK and CDR2 SYGVNS. V was cut by 1 base and J by 2 bases, with 12 bases left in between. Here the CDR3 reads CASSELRANTYEQYF. The CDR3 DNA follows: TGTGCCAGCAGTGAATTAAGAGCGAATACCTACGAGCAGTACTTC.

In this sample, this clonotype turned up many times. This sequence joins TRBV6-5 and TRBJ2-7, with TRBD2 as a possible D gene (5 bases). CDR3 length: 14 residues. Trimming removed 7 bases from V and 3 bases from J, with 16 bases in between. CDR1 MNHEY and CDR2 SVGAGI come from the germline V gene. CDR3 amino acids: CASTQLGQSYEQYF. DNA for the CDR3: TGTGCCAGCACACAACTAGGTCAAAGCTACGAGCAGTACTTC.

Only a few counts were recorded for this clonotype. The chain couples TRBV28 to TRBJ2-1; D is possibly TRBD1 (5 bases). This CDR3 contains 16 residues. Looked up from germline, CDR1 is MDHEN and CDR2 is SYDVKM. The V gene lost 5 bases and the J gene lost 0 bases, with 14 bases spanning the gap. This CDR3 is CASSPPSGYSYNEQFF. CDR3 bases: TGTGCCAGCAGTCCCCCGTCAGGGTACTCCTACAATGAGCAGTTCTTC.

This clonotype was seen at least ten times. The chain has TRBV5-1 and TRBJ1-4; D is unclear. The length of the CDR3 is 16 residues. The V and J ends lost 4 bases and 0 bases respectively, with 13 bases between them. Germline V gene lookup returns CDR1 SGHRS and CDR2 YFSETQ. CDR3 amino acids: CASSLVTGTTNEKLFF. The CDR3 DNA is TGCGCCAGCAGCCTAGTAACCGGGACAACTAATGAAAAACTGTTTTTT.

V is TRBV27 and J is TRBJ2-3; TRBD1 might be the D (5 bases). The CDR3 runs to 15 residues. Between the trimmed V and J ends, which lost 2 bases and 5 bases, there was a span of 14 bases. Germline lookup yields CDR1 MNHEY and CDR2 SMNVEV (reference sequence). CDR3 bases: TGTGCCAGCAGTTTAGGGGCCAGGGCGGTAGATACGCAGTATTTT. Amino acids: CASSLGARAVDTQYF.